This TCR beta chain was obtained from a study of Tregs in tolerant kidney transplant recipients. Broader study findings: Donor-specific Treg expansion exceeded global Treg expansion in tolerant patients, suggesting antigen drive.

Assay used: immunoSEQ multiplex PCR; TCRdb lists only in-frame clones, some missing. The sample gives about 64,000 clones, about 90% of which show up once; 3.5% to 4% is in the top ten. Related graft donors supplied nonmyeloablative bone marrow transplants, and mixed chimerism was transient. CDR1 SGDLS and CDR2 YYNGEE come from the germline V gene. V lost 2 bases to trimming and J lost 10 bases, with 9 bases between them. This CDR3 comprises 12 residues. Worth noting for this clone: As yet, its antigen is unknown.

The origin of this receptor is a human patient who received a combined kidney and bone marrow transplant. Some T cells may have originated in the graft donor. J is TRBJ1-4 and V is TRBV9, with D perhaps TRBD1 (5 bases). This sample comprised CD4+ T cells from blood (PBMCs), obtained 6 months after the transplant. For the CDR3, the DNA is TGTGCCAGCAGCGTTTTGGGGGGAAAACTGTTTTTT. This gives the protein CASSVLGGKLFF. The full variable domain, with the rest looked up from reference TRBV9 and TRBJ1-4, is DSGVTQTPKHLITATGQRVTLRCSPRSGDLSVYWYQQSLDQGLQFLIQYYNGEERAKGNILERFSAQQFPDLHSELNLSSLELGDSALYFCASSVLGGKLFFGSGTQLSVL.